The source of this T cell receptor beta chain is a study of T cells in localized non-small cell lung cancer. V shed 6 bases and J shed 3 bases, with 10 bases lying between them. This CDR3 has 13 residues. The germline V gene encodes CDR1 LNHDA and CDR2 SQIVND (reference sequence). Method: immunoSEQ multiplex PCR; TCRdb's copy keeps in-frame clones and lacks some. Among 70,000 to 85,000 clones, less than 85% were seen once, and the ten largest hold 1.3%. Here the sequenced sample was peripheral blood, taken before any cancer treatment. This TCR derives from an older female donor with stage I lung adenocarcinoma. V is TRBV19 and J is TRBJ2-3; D unresolved. This CDR3 is CASRSGGTDTQYF. Here the CDR3 DNA reads TGTGCCAGTAGATCCGGTGGGACAGATACGCAGTATTTT.